The rows below give T cell receptor beta chains drawn from one sample of a study of blood T cell repertoires in COVID-19. The data were produced by immunoSEQ multiplex PCR, yet TCRdb's version contains in-frame clones alone and is incomplete. The sample lists some 120,000 clones, 88% occurring once. The sample taken for sequencing was peripheral blood. These receptors were obtained from a man aged 45-60 years with acute or convalescent COVID-19. Each CDR3 is given with its conserved first and last residue. A D gene is named only where the DNA matches it firmly. Clone size appears in some rows only: once, few, many, or a class for an expanded clone.

size,V,J,D,DNA,CDR3
NA,TRBV5-1,TRBJ1-2,NA,TGCGCCAGCAGCTTGGAACCGGGTGGGTTTTATGGCTACACCTTC,CASSLEPGGFYGYTF
once,TRBV6-2/TRBV6-3,TRBJ2-1,TRBD2,TGTGCCAGCAGCCGACTAGCGGGCAATGAGCAGTTCTTC,CASSRLAGNEQFF
NA,TRBV29-1,TRBJ1-4,TRBD1,TGCAGCGTTACCGAGGACAGGGGGCAGTATGAAAAACTGTTTTTT,CSVTEDRGQYEKLFF
NA,TRBV6-6,TRBJ2-5,TRBD1,TGTGCCAGCAGCCGACGGAGGACAGGGAATCCACGGGAGTGGGAGACCCAGTACTTC,CASSRRRTGNPREWETQYF
NA,TRBV7-9,TRBJ2-5,NA,TGTGCCAGCAGCTCGACAGGAGAGACCCAGTACTTC,CASSSTGETQYF
NA,TRBV19,TRBJ2-4,NA,TGTGCCAGTAGTACCGGGGCCAAAAACATTCAGTACTTC,CASSTGAKNIQYF
NA,TRBV24-1,TRBJ2-5,TRBD1,TGTGCCACCTCGGGACAGGGGGCGAAAGAGACCCAGTACTTC,CATSGQGAKETQYF
once,TRBV7-9,TRBJ1-4,TRBD1,TGTGCCAGCAGCTTTGCAGGGACAGGGGGTACCGCAACTAATGAAAAACTGTTTTTT,CASSFAGTGGTATNEKLFF
few,TRBV19,TRBJ1-2,NA,TGTGCCAGTAGTATAGCGGGGGGGAATATCGAGACGGATGGCTACACCTTC,CASSIAGGNIETDGYTF
few,TRBV3-1/TRBV3-2,TRBJ2-2,NA,TGTGCCAGCGAGGGCGGGGCGAACACCGGGGAGCTGTTTTTT,CASEGGANTGELFF
NA,TRBV9,TRBJ2-2,TRBD2,TGTGCCAGCAGCGTAGATATCGGGGGAGGGTGGACCGGGGAGCTGTTTTTT,CASSVDIGGGWTGELFF
NA,TRBV18,TRBJ2-1,TRBD2,TGTGCCAGCTCACCAAGGACTAGCGGGAGGGCCTGGGAGCAGTTCTTC,CASSPRTSGRAWEQFF
NA,TRBV4-1,TRBJ2-3,NA,TGCGCCAGCAGCCAAGTAGGACTTAGCACAGATACGCAGTATTTT,CASSQVGLSTDTQYF
NA,TRBV30,TRBJ1-1,NA,TGTGCCTGGAGTACAGTGACCACTGAAGCTTTCTTT,CAWSTVTTEAFF
NA,TRBV19,TRBJ1-5,TRBD1,TGTGCCCATAAGGACAGGGAAGAAAAAGAGCGGCCCCAGCATTTT,CAHKDREEKERPQHF
NA,TRBV9,TRBJ1-5,NA,TGTGCCAGCAGCGTAGGGAGTAGCAATCAGCCCCAGCATTTT,CASSVGSSNQPQHF
once,TRBV5-4,TRBJ2-3,TRBD2,TGTGCCAGCAGCTTGGGACTAGCGGGAGGCGCAGATACGCAGTATTTT,CASSLGLAGGADTQYF
many,TRBV7-6,TRBJ2-1,TRBD2,TGTGCCAGCAGCCTCTTTGCGGGAGGGCCCTCTGAGCAGTTCTTC,CASSLFAGGPSEQFF
NA,TRBV19,TRBJ2-7,TRBD2,TGTGCCAGTAGTATAGCTCTAGCGGACTACGAGCAGTACTTC,CASSIALADYEQYF
NA,TRBV5-6,TRBJ2-7,NA,TGTGCCAGCAGGGCGGCGGGGCGAGGATCCTACGAGCAGTACTTC,CASRAAGRGSYEQYF
NA,TRBV20-1,TRBJ1-2,NA,TGCAGTGCTAGTTCGGGGAGCTATGGCTACACCTTC,CSASSGSYGYTF
NA,TRBV30,TRBJ1-6,TRBD1,TGTGCCTGGAGTGCGGACAGGGCGGGATCACCCCTCCACTTT,CAWSADRAGSPLHF
NA,TRBV3-1/TRBV3-2,TRBJ2-7,NA,TGTGCCAGCAGCCAAAGGACATACTACGAGCAGTACTTC,CASSQRTYYEQYF
NA,TRBV9,TRBJ1-2,NA,TGTGCCAGCGAGGGTCAGAGAGCTAACTATGGCTACACCTTC,CASEGQRANYGYTF
NA,TRBV28,TRBJ1-6,NA,TGTGCCAGCAGTTTAACAGTGAATAATTCACCCCTCCACTTT,CASSLTVNNSPLHF
NA,TRBV5-1,TRBJ2-1,NA,TGCGCCAGCAGCTTGGAGCATGAGCAGTTCTTC,CASSLEHEQFF
NA,TRBV10-1,TRBJ2-7,TRBD2,TGCGCCAGCAGTGACGGGGGGCTAGCGGGAAACTCCTACGAGCAGTACTTC,CASSDGGLAGNSYEQYF
NA,TRBV12-5,TRBJ1-5,NA,TGTGCTAGTACGGTATGGGACAATAATCAGCCCCAGCATTTT,CASTVWDNNQPQHF
NA,TRBV7-9,TRBJ1-2,TRBD1,TGTGCCAGCAGCTCTATCCCGGGACAGGCGATTAACTATGGCTACACCTTC,CASSSIPGQAINYGYTF